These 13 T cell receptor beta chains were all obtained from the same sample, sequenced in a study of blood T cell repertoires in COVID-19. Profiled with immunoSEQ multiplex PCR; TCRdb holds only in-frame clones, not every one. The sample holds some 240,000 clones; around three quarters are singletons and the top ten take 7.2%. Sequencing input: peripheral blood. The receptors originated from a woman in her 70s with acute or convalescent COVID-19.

The CDR3 sequence is CASSQEAGHPNEKLFF. CDR3 DNA: TGCGCCAGCAGCCAAGAAGCAGGACATCCTAATGAAAAACTGTTTTTT. V usage is TRBV4-3 and J usage is TRBJ1-4; the D gene is possibly TRBD1 (5 bases). The V and J ends lost 0 bases and 3 bases respectively, with 11 bases between them. Germline CDR1 reads LGHNA; CDR2 reads YSLEER. The CDR3 runs to 16 residues.

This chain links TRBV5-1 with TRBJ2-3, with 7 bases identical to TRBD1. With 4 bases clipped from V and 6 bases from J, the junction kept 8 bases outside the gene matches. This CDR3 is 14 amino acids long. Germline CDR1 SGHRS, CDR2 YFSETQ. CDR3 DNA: TGCGCCAGCAGCCCAAGACAGGGTACCGATACGCAGTATTTT. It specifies CASSPRQGTDTQYF.

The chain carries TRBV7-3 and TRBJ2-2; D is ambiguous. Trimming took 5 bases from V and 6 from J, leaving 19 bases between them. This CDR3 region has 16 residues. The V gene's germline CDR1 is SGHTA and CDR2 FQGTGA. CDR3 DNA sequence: TGTGCCAGCAGCCCGAATGCGGCGTCTATGGCCGGGGAGCTGTTTTTT. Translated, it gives CASSPNAASMAGELFF.

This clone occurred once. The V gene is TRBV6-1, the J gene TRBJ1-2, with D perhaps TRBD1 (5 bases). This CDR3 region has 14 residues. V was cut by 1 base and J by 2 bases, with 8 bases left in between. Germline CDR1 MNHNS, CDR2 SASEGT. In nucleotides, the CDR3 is TGTGCCAGCAGTGAAGGTCCAGGGAACTATGGCTACACCTTC. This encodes CASSEGPGNYGYTF.

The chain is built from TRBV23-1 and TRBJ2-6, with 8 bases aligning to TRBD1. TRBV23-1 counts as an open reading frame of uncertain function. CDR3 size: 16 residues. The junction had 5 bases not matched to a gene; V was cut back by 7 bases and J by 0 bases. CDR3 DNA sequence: TGCGCCAGCACCGGGGACAGGTACTCTGGGGCCAACGTCCTGACTTTC. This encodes CASTGDRYSGANVLTF.

The CDR3 loop is CASSETGGYTDTQYF. The CDR3 region has the DNA TGCGCCAGCAGTGAGACGGGGGGATACACAGATACGCAGTATTTT. The chain is built from TRBV10-1 and TRBJ2-3; TRBD2 agrees at 7 bases. The trim removed 2 bases at V and 2 bases at J, leaving 4 bases unmatched. The germline V gene has CDR1 WNHNN and CDR2 SYGVQD (reference sequence). This CDR3 has 15 amino acids.

In DNA, the CDR3 is TGTGCCAGCAGCCTCTACCCCCGGGACAGGGGAGAAAAACTGTTTTTT. Translation gives CASSLYPRDRGEKLFF. The rearrangement joins TRBV9 to TRBJ1-4, with 10 bases aligning to TRBD1. The germline CDR1 and CDR2 sequences are SGDLS and YYNGEE. Unmatched junction bases numbered 11, after V lost 4 bases and J lost 8 bases. This CDR3 contains 16 residues.

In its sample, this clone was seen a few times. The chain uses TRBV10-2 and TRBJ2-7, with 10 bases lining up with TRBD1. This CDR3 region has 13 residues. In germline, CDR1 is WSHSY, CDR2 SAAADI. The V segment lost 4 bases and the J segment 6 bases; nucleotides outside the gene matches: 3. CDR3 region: CASSGTGGSEQYF. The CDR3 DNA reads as TGCGCCAGCAGTGGGACAGGGGGATCCGAGCAGTACTTC.

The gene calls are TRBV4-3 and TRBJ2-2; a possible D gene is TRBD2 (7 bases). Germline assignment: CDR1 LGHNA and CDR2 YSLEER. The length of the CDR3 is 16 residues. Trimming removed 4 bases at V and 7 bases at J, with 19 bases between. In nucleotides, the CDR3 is TGCGCCAGCAGCCGAGAAAGGGGGAGGGGAGGCGGGGAGCTGTTTTTT. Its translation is CASSRERGRGGGELFF.

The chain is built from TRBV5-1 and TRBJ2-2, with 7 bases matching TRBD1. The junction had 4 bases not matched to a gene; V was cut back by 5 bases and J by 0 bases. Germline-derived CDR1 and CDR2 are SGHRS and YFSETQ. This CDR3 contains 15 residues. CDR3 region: CASRKGTANTGELFF. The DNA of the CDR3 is TGCGCCAGCAGGAAGGGGACAGCGAACACCGGGGAGCTGTTTTTT. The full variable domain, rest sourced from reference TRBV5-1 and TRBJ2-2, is KAGVTQTPRYLIKTRGQQVTLSCSPISGHRSVSWYQQTPGQGLQFLFEYFSETQRNKGNFPGRFSGRQFSNSRSEMNVSTLELGDSALYLCASRKGTANTGELFFGEGSRLTVL.

The chain's CDR3 is CASSLKAFGTTTTDTQYF. DNA for the CDR3: TGTGCCAGCAGCTTAAAAGCTTTCGGGACTACCACCACAGATACGCAGTATTTT. V gene TRBV7-2 combines with J gene TRBJ2-3; 7 nucleotides agree with TRBD2. CDR3 size: 18 residues. Germline values: CDR1 SGHTA, CDR2 FQGNSA. V gave up 2 bases and J gave up 2 bases; unmatched junction bases: 13.

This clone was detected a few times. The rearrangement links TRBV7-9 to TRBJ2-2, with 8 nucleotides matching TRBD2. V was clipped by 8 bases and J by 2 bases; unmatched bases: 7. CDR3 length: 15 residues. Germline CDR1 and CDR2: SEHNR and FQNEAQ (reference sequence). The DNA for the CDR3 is TGTGCCAGCGGCACTAGCGGAGCTAACACCGGGGAGCTGTTTTTT. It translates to CASGTSGANTGELFF.

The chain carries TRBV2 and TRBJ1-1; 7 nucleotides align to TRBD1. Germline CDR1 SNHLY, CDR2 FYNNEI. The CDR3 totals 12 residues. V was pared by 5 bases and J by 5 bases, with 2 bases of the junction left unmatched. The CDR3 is CASSSTGTEAFF. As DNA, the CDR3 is TGTGCCAGCAGTTCGACAGGGACTGAAGCTTTCTTT. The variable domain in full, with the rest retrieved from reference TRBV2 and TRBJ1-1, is EPEVTQTPSHQVTQMGQEVILRCVPISNHLYFYWYRQILGQKVEFLVSFYNNEISEKSEIFDDQFSVERPDGSNFTLKIRSTKLEDSAMYFCASSSTGTEAFFGQGTRLTVV.